The clone carrying this TCR beta chain was seen more than once but under ten times. The antigen remains unidentified. This entry is derived from a study of blood T cells in healthy people across ages. Study results and limitations: Investigators viewed diversity estimates from one million T cells as underestimates, the study reported.

The extraction recovered at least 6 micrograms of total RNA per sample. Primed by a sample-barcoded 5' primer and a J-beta primer mix, a second PCR proceeded for 7 to 11 cycles. Unique molecular identifiers of 12 random nucleotides labeled each cDNA. MiXCR, run by TCRdb on the 5' RACE reads, gives a single entry per CDR3 protein. The table records about 500,000 distinct CDR3 sequences, 20% to 30% of them present only once. These sequences were also reported in another study, on T cells of mothers and their children. That paper adds: Related pairs of mothers and children showed slightly higher, non-significant overlap versus unrelated pairs.

This sequence was found in a boy younger than 18 in good health. The sample comprised blood.

In DNA, the CDR3 is TGTGCCAGCGGTCCCTGGGAGGGAGCGGTCCAAGAGACCCAGTACTTC. This gives the protein CASGPWEGAVQETQYF. The rearrangement links TRBV27 to TRBJ2-5; 7 bases match TRBD2. CDR1 is MNHEY and CDR2 is SMNVEV in the germline V gene (reference sequence). CDR3 length: 16 amino acids. The V and J ends lost 8 bases and 1 base, in that order; junction bases with no gene match: 13.